Shown below are 5 T cell receptor beta chains from a single sample sequenced in a study of response to subunit inactivated influenza vaccine. A single record per CDR3 protein comes from TCRdb applying MiXCR to the RT-PCR reads. The sample includes hundreds of thousands of distinct CDR3 sequences, 20% to 25% of them seen just once. The source material was PBMCs from blood, sampled approximately 22 months after vaccination. These receptors were obtained from a man aged 50 to 69 who received an inactivated influenza vaccine.

The V call is TRBV2, the J call TRBJ1-1; maybe TRBD1 (5 bases). The CDR3 has 12 residues. Germline V gene sequence: CDR1 SNHLY, CDR2 FYNNEI. V lost 2 bases and J 10 bases, leaving 11 bases between the germline ends. This CDR3 reads CASSELSGTAFF. CDR3 in DNA: TGTGCCAGCAGTGAACTCTCGGGGACAGCTTTCTTT. Together with reference TRBV2 and TRBJ1-1, the CDR3 gives the full variable domain: EPEVTQTPSHQVTQMGQEVILRCVPISNHLYFYWYRQILGQKVEFLVSFYNNEISEKSEIFDDQFSVERPDGSNFTLKIRSTKLEDSAMYFCASSELSGTAFFGQGTRLTVV.

The rearrangement links TRBV7-2 to TRBJ2-1, with TRBD2 matching over 12 bases. The trim removed 1 base at V and 8 bases at J, leaving 3 bases unmatched. Germline V CDR1 and CDR2: SGHTA, FQGNSA. The CDR3 is 15 residues long. The CDR3 protein is CASSLGLAGVYEQFF. The CDR3 bases are TGTGCCAGCAGCTTAGGACTAGCGGGAGTCTATGAGCAGTTCTTC.

This rearrangement joins TRBV6-2 or TRBV6-3 to TRBJ2-7, with D tentatively TRBD1 (6 bases). Germline lookup yields CDR1 MNHEY and CDR2 SVGEGT. Trimming removed 6 bases from V and 3 bases from J, with 9 bases in between. The CDR3 totals 12 residues. The CDR3, as DNA: TGTGCCAGCAGCACAGGGTACTACGAGCAGTACTTC. Its translation: CASSTGYYEQYF.

This clonotype occurred many times. V is TRBV5-4 and J is TRBJ1-1; D call uncertain. CDR1 SGHNT and CDR2 YYREEE come from the germline V gene (reference sequence). The CDR3 contains 13 residues. The V end lost 3 bases, the J end lost 1 base, and 7 bases lay between the germline ends. The CDR3 DNA reads TGTGCCAGCAGCTCGGGTTGGAACACTGAAGCTTTCTTT. Translating it yields CASSSGWNTEAFF.

This clonotype showed up many times. V gene TRBV7-7 combines with J gene TRBJ2-1, with 11 bases matching TRBD2. This CDR3 region has 16 residues. V trimming: 5 bases; J trimming: 6 bases; junction bases outside the gene matches: 9. The V gene's germline CDR1 is SSHAT and CDR2 FNYEAQ (reference sequence). The CDR3 DNA follows: TGTGCCAGCAGCCCACATAGCGGGAGGGCCCTCAATGAGCAGTTCTTC. It specifies CASSPHSGRALNEQFF.